This entry features one T cell receptor beta chain sequence. This record belongs to a study of blood T cell repertoires in COVID-19. Whole-study context: There were acute and convalescent COVID-19 samples, and they came from the United States, Italy and Spain. Sources were T cells, B-cell-depleted T cells, or PBMCs; the material itself was cDNA or gDNA.

Under the authors' procedure: It was from reference gene primer amplification that nucleated cell counts were estimated. Data came from immunoSEQ multiplex PCR; TCRdb stores just in-frame clones and leaves some out. The V and J calls and clone size are taken from that table; D and trimming were inferred from the DNA. Here the sample spans some 300,000 clones, 70% to 90% being singletons. CDR3 length: 12 amino acids. Deletions cut 5 bases from V and 3 bases from J, with 10 bases between. CDR1 and CDR2 from the germline V gene are SQVTM and ANQGSEA. Sequenced material: peripheral blood. The receptor comes from a man aged 65 to 79 with acute or convalescent COVID-19. The chain couples TRBV29-1 to TRBJ1-2; possibly TRBD1 for D (6 bases). CDR3 amino acids: CSVSEGDYGYTF. CDR3 coding DNA: TGCAGCGTTTCAGAGGGGGACTATGGCTACACCTTC.